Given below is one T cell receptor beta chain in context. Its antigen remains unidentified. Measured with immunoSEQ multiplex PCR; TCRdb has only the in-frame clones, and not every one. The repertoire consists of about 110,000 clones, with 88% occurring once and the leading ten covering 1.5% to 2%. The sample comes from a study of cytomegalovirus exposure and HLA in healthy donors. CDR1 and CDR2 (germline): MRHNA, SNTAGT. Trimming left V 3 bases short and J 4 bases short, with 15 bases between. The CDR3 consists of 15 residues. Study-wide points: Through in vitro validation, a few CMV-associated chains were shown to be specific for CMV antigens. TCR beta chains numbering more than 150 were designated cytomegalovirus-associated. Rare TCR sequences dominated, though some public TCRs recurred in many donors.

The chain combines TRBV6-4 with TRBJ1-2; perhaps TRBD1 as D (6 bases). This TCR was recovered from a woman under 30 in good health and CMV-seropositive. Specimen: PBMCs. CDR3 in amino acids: CASSEGQGISYGYTF. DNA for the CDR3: TGTGCCAGCAGTGAAGGCCAGGGGATTAGCTATGGCTACACCTTC.